This entry lists 17 T cell receptor beta chains sequenced from one sample in a study of T cells in Graves' hyperthyroidism and ophthalmopathy. Amplified TCR beta CDR3 regions derived from RNA transcripts. RT-PCR in the first round (using the HTBI primer set) targeted the TCR CDR3. Using its own MiXCR run on the multiplex PCR reads, TCRdb lists one record per CDR3 protein. The table includes hundreds of thousands of distinct CDR3 sequences, roughly 14% detected once. The material sequenced was blood. The source of these receptors is a woman between 18 and 30 years old with Graves' hyperthyroidism.

In its sample, this clonotype was seen a few times. The chain links TRBV7-9 to TRBJ2-2, with D possibly called TRBD1 or TRBD2 (6 bases each). CDR1 is SEHNR, CDR2 FQNEAQ, per germline (reference sequence). This CDR3 is 18 amino acids long. The V gene lost 5 bases and the J gene lost 0 bases, with 19 bases spanning the gap. CDR3 region: CASSPLVLGGSNTGELFF. The CDR3 DNA reads TGTGCCAGCAGCCCGTTAGTTCTCGGGGGCTCGAACACCGGGGAGCTGTTTTTT.

In its sample, this clonotype was seen many times. The V call is TRBV3-1, the J call TRBJ2-2; D is unclear. Germline V lookup: CDR1 LGHDT, CDR2 YNNKEL (reference sequence). The length of the CDR3 is 14 residues. Trimming took 10 bases from V and 1 from J, leaving 13 bases between them. CDR3 sequence: CATHMDGNTGELFF. As DNA, the CDR3 is TGTGCCACCCATATGGACGGGAACACCGGGGAGCTGTTTTTT. Full variable domain (rest looked up from reference TRBV3-1 and TRBJ2-2): DTAVSQTPKYLVTQMGNDKSIKCEQNLGHDTMYWYKQDSKKFLKIMFSYNNKELIINETVPNRFSPKSPDKAHLNLHINSLELGDSAVYFCATHMDGNTGELFFGEGSRLTVL.

This clonotype has just a few counts. CDR3 protein: CASGRDRGGNEQFF. DNA of the CDR3: TGCGCCAGCGGACGGGACAGGGGGGGCAATGAGCAGTTCTTC. This chain joins TRBV10-1 and TRBJ2-1; 11 bases line up with TRBD1. Germline V lookup: CDR1 WNHNN, CDR2 SYGVQD (reference sequence). With V trimmed by 8 bases and J by 6 bases, 6 bases remained unmatched. This CDR3 contains 14 residues.

V is TRBV18 and J is TRBJ1-4; D remains unclear. V gave up 2 bases and J gave up 6 bases, with 13 bases separating them. Germline loops: CDR1 KGHSH, CDR2 LQKENI. There are 15 residues in the CDR3. The CDR3 region is CASSPANRQYEKLFF. For the CDR3, the DNA is TGTGCCAGCTCACCAGCCAACAGACAATATGAAAAACTGTTTTTT.

This clonotype was detected once. A junction boundary mismatches the germline segment, possibly from a read error. The CDR3 region has the DNA TGTGCCAGCAGCTTGGGAATTAGCGGGAGGGGCTCTCAGTTCTTC. This sequence encodes CASSLGISGRGSQFF. The chain joins TRBV5-1 to TRBJ2-1; 11 bases line up with TRBD2. The CDR3 sequence is 15 residues long. Germline CDR1 reads SGHRS; CDR2 reads YFSETQ.

This clonotype was counted between two and nine times. The rearrangement uses TRBV4-3 and TRBJ2-2; a possible D gene is TRBD1 (6 bases). Per the germline V gene, CDR1 is LGHNA and CDR2 is YSLEER. The V end lost 0 bases, the J end lost 4 bases, and 9 bases lay between the germline ends. The CDR3 has 15 residues. The CDR3 DNA follows: TGCGCCAGCAGCCAAGATACCAGGGGCACCGGGGAGCTGTTTTTT. Its translation: CASSQDTRGTGELFF.

This clonotype has only one observation. This chain links TRBV7-6 with TRBJ2-3; TRBD2 is a possible D gene (5 bases). The V and J ends lost 5 bases and 2 bases respectively, with 17 bases between them. The V gene's germline CDR1 is SGHVS and CDR2 FNYEAQ. The length of the CDR3 is 16 residues. The CDR3 DNA follows: TGTGCCAGCAGCCTCACCCTAGCAATGGTCACAGATACGCAGTATTTT. Translating gives CASSLTLAMVTDTQYF.

The sample holds many counts of this clonotype. This sequence joins TRBV12-3 or TRBV12-4 and TRBJ2-5; D might be TRBD2 (6 bases). Trimming took off 4 bases at V and 7 bases at J, with 16 bases between the two ends. The CDR3 has 14 residues. DNA for the CDR3: TGTGCCAGCAGTTGGGAGCGGGTTCCCAGGACCCAGTACTTC. Amino acid sequence: CASSWERVPRTQYF.

The J gene is TRBJ1-4, the V gene TRBV6-5; the D is unclear. The germline gives CDR1 MNHEY, CDR2 SVGAGI. Trimming shortened V by 7 bases and J by 8 bases, and 11 bases separated the two germline ends. This CDR3 is built from 12 residues. CDR3 protein: CASNPAPEKLFF. CDR3 nucleotides: TGTGCCAGCAATCCCGCCCCAGAAAAACTGTTTTTT.

This clonotype was observed a few times. A read error may produce the germline difference seen at one junction end. J is TRBJ2-1 and V is TRBV20-1, with 9 bases that match TRBD2. The CDR3 runs to 16 residues. Looked up from germline, CDR1 is DFQATT and CDR2 is SNEGSKA (reference sequence). The CDR3 sequence: CSAPSLSGSSHNEQFF. The CDR3 nucleotides are TGCAGTGCTCCGTCTCTTAGCGGGAGCTCCCACAATGAGCAGTTCTTC.

The chain is built from TRBV12-3 or TRBV12-4 and TRBJ1-5; D is unclear. The CDR3 has 17 amino acids. V lost 1 base and J 2 bases, leaving 15 bases between the germline ends. The CDR3 spells CASSLGEGGWGNQPQHF. The CDR3 DNA follows: TGTGCCAGCAGTTTAGGGGAAGGAGGGTGGGGCAATCAGCCCCAGCATTTT.

The chain employs TRBV7-2 and TRBJ2-3; D is perhaps TRBD2 (6 bases). Trimming left V 3 bases short and J 5 bases short, with 18 bases between. Looked up from germline, CDR1 is SGHTA and CDR2 is FQGNSA. The CDR3 extends over 16 amino acids. The CDR3 nucleotides are TGTGCCAGCAGCTTCCTGAGGGACTCTCGGGGAGATACGCAGTATTTT. This sequence encodes CASSFLRDSRGDTQYF.

This clonotype was detected many times. The chain's CDR3 is CASSLSSGQEYNEQFF. For the CDR3, the DNA is TGTGCCAGCAGTTTATCCTCGGGACAGGAGTACAATGAGCAGTTCTTC. V and J are TRBV28 and TRBJ2-1, with 8 bases matching TRBD1. This CDR3 region has 16 residues. The germline CDR1 and CDR2 sequences are MDHEN and SYDVKM. With 1 base clipped from V and 4 bases from J, the junction kept 6 bases outside the gene matches. Together with reference TRBV28 and TRBJ2-1, the CDR3 gives the full variable domain: DVKVTQSSRYLVKRTGEKVFLECVQDMDHENMFWYRQDPGLGLRLIYFSYDVKMKEKGDIPEGYSVSREKKERFSLILESASTNQTSMYLCASSLSSGQEYNEQFFGPGTRLTVL.

This chain uses TRBV12-3 or TRBV12-4 with TRBJ1-2; D unclear. The V and J ends lost 6 bases and 0 bases respectively, with 8 bases between them. The CDR3 sequence is 13 residues long. This CDR3 is CASSYGPNYGYTF. The DNA of the CDR3 is TGTGCCAGCAGCTACGGACCTAACTATGGCTACACCTTC.

The rearrangement links TRBV5-6 to TRBJ2-5; 9 nucleotides agree with TRBD1. The CDR3 spans 15 residues. CDR1 is SGHDT and CDR2 is YYEEEE in the germline V gene. With V trimmed by 3 bases and J by 4 bases, 7 bases remained unmatched. The CDR3 DNA follows: TGTGCCAGCAGCTGGGGACAGGGAGGCCGAGAGACCCAGTACTTC. As protein: CASSWGQGGRETQYF.

There are a few counts of this clonotype. This chain links TRBV6-1 with TRBJ1-5, with 8 bases aligning to TRBD1. Germline-derived CDR1 and CDR2 are MNHNS and SASEGT. V was pared by 4 bases and J by 4 bases, with 12 bases of the junction left unmatched. The CDR3 runs 17 residues. As DNA, the CDR3 is TGTGCCAGCAGTGGACTACTGGACAGGGCTGCAAATCAGCCCCAGCATTTT. This gives the protein CASSGLLDRAANQPQHF.

This clonotype was detected only a few times. The chain combines TRBV25-1 with TRBJ2-1; TRBD1 or TRBD2 may be the D gene (6 bases each). The CDR3 is 15 residues long. Germline-derived CDR1 and CDR2 are MGHDK and SYGVNS. The germline V and J ends were trimmed by 1 base and 7 bases, with 14 bases remaining between them. CDR3 nucleotides: TGTGCCAGCAGTGAATTTGGGGGGCGGAGGAATGAGCAGTTCTTC. As protein: CASSEFGGRRNEQFF.